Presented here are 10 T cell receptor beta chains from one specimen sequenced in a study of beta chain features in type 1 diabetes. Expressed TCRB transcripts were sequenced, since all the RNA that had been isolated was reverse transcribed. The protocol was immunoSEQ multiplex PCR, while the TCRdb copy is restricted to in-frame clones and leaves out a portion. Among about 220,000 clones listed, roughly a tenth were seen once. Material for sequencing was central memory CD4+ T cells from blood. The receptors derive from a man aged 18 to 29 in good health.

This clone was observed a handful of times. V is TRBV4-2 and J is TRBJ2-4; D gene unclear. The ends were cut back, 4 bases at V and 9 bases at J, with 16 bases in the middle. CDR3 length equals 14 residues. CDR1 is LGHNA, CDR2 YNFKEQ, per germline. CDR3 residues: CASSPDGRAAIQYF. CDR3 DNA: TGTGCCAGCAGCCCAGATGGTAGGGCGGCCATTCAGTACTTC.

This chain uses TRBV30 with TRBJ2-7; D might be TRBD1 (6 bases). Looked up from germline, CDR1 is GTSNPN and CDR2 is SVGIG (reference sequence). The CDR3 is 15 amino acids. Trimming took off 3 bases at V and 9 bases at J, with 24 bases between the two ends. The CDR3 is CAWSETGTRTRVQYF. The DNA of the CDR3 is TGTGCCTGGAGCGAAACCGGGACACGGACCCGAGTGCAGTACTTC. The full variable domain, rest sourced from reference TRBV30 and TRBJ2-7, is SQTIHQWPATLVQPVGSPLSLECTVEGTSNPNLYWYRQAAGRGLQLLFYSVGIGQISSEVPQNLSASRPQDRQFILSSKKLLLSDSGFYLCAWSETGTRTRVQYFGPGTRLTVT.

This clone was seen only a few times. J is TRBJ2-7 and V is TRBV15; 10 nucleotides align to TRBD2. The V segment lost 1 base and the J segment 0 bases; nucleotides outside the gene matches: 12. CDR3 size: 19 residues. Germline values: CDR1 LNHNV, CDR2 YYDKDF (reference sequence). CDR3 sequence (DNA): TGTGCCACCAGCAGAGGCCCCCCTTTAGCGGGAGGCCGCTCCTACGAGCAGTACTTC. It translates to CATSRGPPLAGGRSYEQYF.

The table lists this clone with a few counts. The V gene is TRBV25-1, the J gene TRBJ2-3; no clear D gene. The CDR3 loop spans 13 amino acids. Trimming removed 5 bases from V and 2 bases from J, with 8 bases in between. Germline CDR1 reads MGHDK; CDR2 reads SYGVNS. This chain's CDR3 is CASSRILTDTQYF. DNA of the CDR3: TGTGCCAGCAGTAGGATCCTCACAGATACGCAGTATTTT.

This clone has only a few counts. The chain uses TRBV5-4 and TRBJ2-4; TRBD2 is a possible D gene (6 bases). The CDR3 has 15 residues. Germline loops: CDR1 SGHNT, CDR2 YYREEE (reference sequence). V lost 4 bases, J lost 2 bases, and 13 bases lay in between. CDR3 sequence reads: CASSPEGLTKNIQYF. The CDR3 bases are TGTGCCAGCAGCCCGGAGGGGCTGACCAAAAACATTCAGTACTTC.

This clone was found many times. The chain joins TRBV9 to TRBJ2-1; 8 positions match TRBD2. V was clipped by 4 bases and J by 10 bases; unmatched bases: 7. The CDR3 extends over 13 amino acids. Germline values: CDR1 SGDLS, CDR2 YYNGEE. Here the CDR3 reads CASSPSGSGEQFF. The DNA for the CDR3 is TGTGCCAGCAGCCCGAGCGGGAGCGGCGAGCAGTTCTTC.

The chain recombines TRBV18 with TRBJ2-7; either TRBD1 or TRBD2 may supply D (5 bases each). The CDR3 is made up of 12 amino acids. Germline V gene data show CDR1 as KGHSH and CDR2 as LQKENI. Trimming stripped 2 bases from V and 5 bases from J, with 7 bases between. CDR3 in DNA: TGTGCCAGCTCACCATGGGGGAACGAGCAGTACTTC. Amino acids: CASSPWGNEQYF. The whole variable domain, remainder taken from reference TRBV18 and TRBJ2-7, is NAGVMQNPRHLVRRRGQEARLRCSPMKGHSHVYWYRQLPEEGLKFMVYLQKENIIDESGMPKERFSAEFPKEGPSILRIQQVVRGDSAAYFCASSPWGNEQYFGPGTRLTVT.

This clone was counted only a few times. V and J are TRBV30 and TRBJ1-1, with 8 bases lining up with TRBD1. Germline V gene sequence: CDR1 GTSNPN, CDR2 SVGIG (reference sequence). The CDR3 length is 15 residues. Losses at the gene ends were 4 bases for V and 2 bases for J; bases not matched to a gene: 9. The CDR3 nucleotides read TGTGCCTGGACCGAACCCGGACAGGGTAACACTGAAGCTTTCTTT. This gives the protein CAWTEPGQGNTEAFF. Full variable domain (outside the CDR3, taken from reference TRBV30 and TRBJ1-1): SQTIHQWPATLVQPVGSPLSLECTVEGTSNPNLYWYRQAAGRGLQLLFYSVGIGQISSEVPQNLSASRPQDRQFILSSKKLLLSDSGFYLCAWTEPGQGNTEAFFGQGTRLTVV.

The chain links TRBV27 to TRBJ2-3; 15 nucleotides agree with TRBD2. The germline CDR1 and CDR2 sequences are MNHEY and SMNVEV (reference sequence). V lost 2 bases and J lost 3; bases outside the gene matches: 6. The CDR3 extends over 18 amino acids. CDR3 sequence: CASSLRTSGRARTDTQYF. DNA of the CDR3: TGTGCCAGCAGTTTAAGGACTAGCGGGAGGGCCAGGACAGATACGCAGTATTTT.

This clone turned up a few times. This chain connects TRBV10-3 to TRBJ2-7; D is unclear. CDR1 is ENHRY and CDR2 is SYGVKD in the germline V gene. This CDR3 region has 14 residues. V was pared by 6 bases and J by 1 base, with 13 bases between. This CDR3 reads CAIRSLDGSYEQYF. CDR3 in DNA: TGTGCCATCAGGTCCCTGGACGGGTCCTACGAGCAGTACTTC.